The text below deals with one T cell receptor beta chain. Its cognate antigen is unknown. The CDR3 extends over 14 amino acids. Germline V gives CDR1 SGHAT, CDR2 FQNNGV. V was shortened by 2 bases and J by 2 bases, with 7 bases between the two germline ends. PCR amplification relied on 60 Vbeta primers (plus 13 Jbeta primers). Methods used by the authors: Unique TCR beta chains numbered around 75 million in a later analysis, with roughly 9.9 million shared. TCRdb's table, derived via immunoSEQ multiplex PCR, lists solely in-frame clones and lacks some. The V and J calls and clone size are taken from that table; D and trimming were inferred from the DNA. The table has around 100,000 clones, about 80% seen once. The sample belongs to a study of cytomegalovirus exposure and HLA in healthy donors. Points from the study as a whole: Among the sequence variants, a highly shared cluster was likely an artifact of sequencing. Per a later analysis, about 15,000 TCR beta sequences showed association with HLA alleles at 0.05 false discovery rate. Overall, around 160 TCR beta chains were annotated as cytomegalovirus-associated.

V gene TRBV11-2 combines with J gene TRBJ1-3; D unresolved. Sequencing was done on a sample of PBMCs. This TCR came from a man aged 40-49 years in good health and CMV-seronegative. CDR3 protein: CASSLRTAGNTIYF. For the CDR3, the DNA is TGTGCCAGCAGCTTACGAACAGCTGGAAACACCATATATTTT.